Below, 9 T cell receptor beta chains from the same sample are listed, as sequenced in a study of cytomegalovirus exposure and HLA in healthy donors. The PCR was carried out with 60 Vbeta primers and 13 Jbeta primers. The data were produced by immunoSEQ multiplex PCR, yet TCRdb's version contains in-frame clones alone and is incomplete. The data contain tens of thousands of clones, around four fifths of them singletons. The sample consisted of PBMCs. The receptors were gathered from a woman in her thirties or forties in good health and CMV-seronegative.

This chain connects TRBV28 to TRBJ1-5; D ambiguous. The CDR3 is 14 residues long. CDR1 is MDHEN and CDR2 is SYDVKM in the germline V gene. V was shortened by 7 bases and J by 2 bases, with 12 bases between the two germline ends. CDR3 DNA: TGTGCCAGCATTAAGTGGGCAGGCAATCAGCCCCAGCATTTT. As protein: CASIKWAGNQPQHF.

The J gene is TRBJ1-5, the V gene TRBV18; D unclear. The CDR3 is 13 amino acids. From germline, CDR1 is KGHSH and CDR2 LQKENI. The V and J ends lost 3 bases and 2 bases respectively, with 5 bases between them. CDR3 amino acids: CASSPGGNQPQHF. CDR3 bases: TGTGCCAGCTCACCCGGTGGCAATCAGCCCCAGCATTTT.

This clone has only a few counts. The chain joins TRBV27 to TRBJ1-1; D remains ambiguous. V was clipped by 5 bases and J by 0 bases, with 7 bases between them. Germline V CDR1 and CDR2: MNHEY, SMNVEV (reference sequence). CDR3 length: 13 residues. Here the CDR3 DNA reads TGTGCCAGCAGTACCAGGATGAACACTGAAGCTTTCTTT. Protein: CASSTRMNTEAFF.

The chain joins TRBV9 to TRBJ1-4; TRBD1 matches at 7 bases. Germline CDR1 and CDR2: SGDLS and YYNGEE. The CDR3 sequence is 15 residues long. The ends lost 4 bases at V and 8 bases at J; junction bases unmatched: 11. CDR3 nucleotides: TGTGCCAGCAGCCTACGACAGGGCAGAGAGGAAAAACTGTTTTTT. Translated, it gives CASSLRQGREEKLFF.

Written as DNA, the CDR3 is TGTGCCAGCAGCCTCCTGACTAGCGGTACGTTCAATGAGCAGTTCTTC. Protein sequence: CASSLLTSGTFNEQFF. The chain has TRBV7-9 and TRBJ2-1; 9 bases align to TRBD2. The germline V gene encodes CDR1 SEHNR and CDR2 FQNEAQ (reference sequence). V was pared by 5 bases and J by 6 bases, with 11 bases of the junction left unmatched. This CDR3 region has 16 residues.

This clone was picked up one time. The rearrangement joins TRBV28 to TRBJ1-3; D unclear. V was trimmed by 3 bases and J by 7 bases, leaving 7 bases between them. Germline assignment: CDR1 MDHEN and CDR2 SYDVKM. The CDR3 has 12 residues. This CDR3 is CASSFRGNTIYF. The CDR3 DNA sequence: TGTGCCAGCAGTTTCCGAGGTAACACCATATATTTT.

V is TRBV11-2 and J is TRBJ1-3, with TRBD1 matching over 9 bases. Unmatched junction bases numbered 6, after V lost 6 bases and J lost 3 bases. The CDR3 runs to 15 residues. Germline CDR1 is SGHAT and CDR2 is FQNNGV. The CDR3 is CASRPQGADGNTIYF. The DNA of the CDR3 is TGTGCCAGCAGACCACAGGGGGCAGATGGAAACACCATATATTTT.

This chain links TRBV7-3 with TRBJ2-3; 8 nucleotides match TRBD2. This CDR3 is 19 amino acids long. In germline, CDR1 is SGHTA, CDR2 FQGTGA. The J segment lost 0 bases and the V segment lost 2 bases, leaving 13 bases of the junction unmatched. The chain's CDR3 is CASSLHNGGGGPSTDTQYF. The CDR3 region has the DNA TGTGCCAGCAGCTTACATAACGGGGGGGGAGGGCCTAGCACAGATACGCAGTATTTT.

This clone was detected a few times. V is TRBV2 and J is TRBJ1-6, with 7 bases that match TRBD1. CDR1 and CDR2 (germline): SNHLY, FYNNEI. Germline trimming cut 4 bases from V and 10 bases from J; bases unmatched to any gene: 4. The CDR3 covers 13 residues. DNA for the CDR3: TGTGCCAGCAGTGGCAGGGGGGAGTCACCCCTCCACTTT. This translates into CASSGRGESPLHF.